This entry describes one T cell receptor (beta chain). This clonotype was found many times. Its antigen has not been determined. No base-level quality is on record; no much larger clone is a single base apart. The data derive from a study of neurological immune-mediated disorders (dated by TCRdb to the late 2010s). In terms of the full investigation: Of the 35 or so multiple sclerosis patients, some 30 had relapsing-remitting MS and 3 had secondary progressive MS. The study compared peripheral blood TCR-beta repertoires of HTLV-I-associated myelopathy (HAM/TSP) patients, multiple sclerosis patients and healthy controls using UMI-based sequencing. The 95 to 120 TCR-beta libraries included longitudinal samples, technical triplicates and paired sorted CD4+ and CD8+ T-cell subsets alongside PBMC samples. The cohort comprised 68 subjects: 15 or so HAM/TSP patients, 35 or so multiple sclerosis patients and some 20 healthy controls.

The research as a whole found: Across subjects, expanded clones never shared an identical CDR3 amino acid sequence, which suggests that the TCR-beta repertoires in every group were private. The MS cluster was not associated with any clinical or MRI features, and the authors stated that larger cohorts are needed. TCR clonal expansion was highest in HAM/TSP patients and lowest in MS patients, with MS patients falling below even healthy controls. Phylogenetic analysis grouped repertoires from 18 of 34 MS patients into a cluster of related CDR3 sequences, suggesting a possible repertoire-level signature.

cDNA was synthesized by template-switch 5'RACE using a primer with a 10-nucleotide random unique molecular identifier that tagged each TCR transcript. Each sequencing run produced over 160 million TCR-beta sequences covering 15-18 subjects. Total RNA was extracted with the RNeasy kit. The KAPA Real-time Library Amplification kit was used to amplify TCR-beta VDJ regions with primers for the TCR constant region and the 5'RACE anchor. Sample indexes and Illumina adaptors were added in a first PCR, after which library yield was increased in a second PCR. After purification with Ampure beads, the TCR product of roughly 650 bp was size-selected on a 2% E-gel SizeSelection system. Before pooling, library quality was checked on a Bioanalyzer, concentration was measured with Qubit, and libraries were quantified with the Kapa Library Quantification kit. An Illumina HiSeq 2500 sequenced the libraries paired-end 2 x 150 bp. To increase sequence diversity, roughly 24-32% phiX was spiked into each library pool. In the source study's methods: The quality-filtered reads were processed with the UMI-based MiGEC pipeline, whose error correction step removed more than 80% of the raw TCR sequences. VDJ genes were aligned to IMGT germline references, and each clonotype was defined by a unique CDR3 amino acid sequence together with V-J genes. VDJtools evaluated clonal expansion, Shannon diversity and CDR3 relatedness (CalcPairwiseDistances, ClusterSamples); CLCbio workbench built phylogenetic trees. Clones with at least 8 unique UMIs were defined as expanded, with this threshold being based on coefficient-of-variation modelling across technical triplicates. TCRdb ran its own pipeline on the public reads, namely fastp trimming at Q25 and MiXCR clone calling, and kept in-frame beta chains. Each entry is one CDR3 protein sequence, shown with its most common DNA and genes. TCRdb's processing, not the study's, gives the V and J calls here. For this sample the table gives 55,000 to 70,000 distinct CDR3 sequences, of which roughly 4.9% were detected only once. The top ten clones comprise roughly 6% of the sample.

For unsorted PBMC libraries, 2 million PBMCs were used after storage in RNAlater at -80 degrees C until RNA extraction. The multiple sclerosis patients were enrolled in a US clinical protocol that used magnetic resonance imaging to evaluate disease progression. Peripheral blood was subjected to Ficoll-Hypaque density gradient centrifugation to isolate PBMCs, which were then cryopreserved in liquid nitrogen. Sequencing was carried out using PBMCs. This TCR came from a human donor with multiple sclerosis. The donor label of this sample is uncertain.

The sequenced DNA: TGTGCCAGCAGCCAAGAGGGGACTAGCGGCCAAGAGACCCAGTACTTC. Translated, this gives CASSQEGTSGQETQYF. The chain links TRBV4-2 with TRBJ2-5, with TRBD2 identical over 11 junction bases. V trim: 0 bases; J trim: 1 base; unmatched bases: 1. Per the germline V gene, LGHNA is the CDR1 and YNFKEQ is the CDR2. The CDR3, cysteine through phenylalanine, is 16 amino acids long. Only the CDR3 part of the read is kept: 48 bases, read in frame from the first base.